This TCR beta chain was identified during a study of CXCR3-negative and CXCR3-positive naive CD8 T cells (dated by TCRdb to the late 2010s). Context from the whole study: Approximately 140 million TRB reads were obtained in total, roughly 1.5 +/- 0.3 million reads per library. Data from about ten donors, pooled across two independent experiments, went into the diversity and physicochemical repertoire analyses. TRBV-TRBJ cluster analysis included naive subsets from 5 donors and memory cells from 3 donors.

What the authors observed across the whole study: Surface CD5, linked to self-reactivity in mice, was comparable between naive subsets; TCR interaction strength was therefore also inferred from TRB CDR3 physicochemical properties. Naive CXCR3-negative and CXCR3-positive cells from the same donor showed similar TRBV-TRBJ usage, whereas memory cells showed distinct patterns. Compared with CXCR3-negative naive cells, CXCR3-positive naive cells had TRB CDR3s with higher hydrophobicity (lower Kidera factor 4), lower energy, and higher strength and volume indices. Freshly isolated PBMCs were used for most assays because CXCR3 expression went down partially after cryopreservation. Repertoire diversity was comparably high in both naive subsets but much lower in memory CD8+ T cells.

Each CD8+ T cell subset was flow-sorted in triplicate, with over 250,000 cells per subset placed directly into RLT lysis buffer. To keep memory contaminants out, a stringent definition of naive CD8+ T cells was applied: CD45RO-CCR7+CD27+CD95-. Peripheral blood mononuclear cells were isolated from buffy coats by standard density gradient centrifugation. Naive CXCR3-negative and CXCR3-positive CD8+ T cells were flow-sorted using a FACSAria III. Total RNA was extracted from sorted cells with an RNeasy Mini Kit. On this clonotype itself: Its antigen specificity is not known.

From its cysteine to its phenylalanine, the CDR3 spans 13 amino acids. DNA for this receptor is not on file. Sequenced on a NextSeq 550. The Human TCR Profiling Kit (MiLaboratory) was used to prepare UMI-labeled 5' RACE TRB cDNA libraries. cDNA synthesis used the entire amount of extracted RNA, and PCR amplification then used the entire amount of cDNA produced. Libraries were prepared in parallel with an identical number of PCR cycles. For the original study's pipeline: MIGEC and MiXCR extracted about 53,000 +/- 10,000 unique UMI-labeled TRB cDNA molecules per library, requiring at least two reads per UMI. Each library averaged 40,000 +/- 10,000 functional in-frame TRB CDR3 nucleotide clonotypes without stop codons. Diversity metrics, including normalized Shannon-Wiener and Chao1, were computed in VDJtools after downsampling to 5000 UMI-labeled TRB molecules per sample. VDJtools computed clonotype-size-weighted physicochemical properties of the central five CDR3 residues: interaction energy, strength, volume and Kidera factor 4. TCRdb reprocessed the reads and provides one entry for every CDR3 protein sequence; no DNA is given. Here the V and J calls rest on TCRdb's processing, not on the authors' analysis. The sample table gives just under 90,000 distinct CDR3 sequences. Roughly 0.8% of the sample goes to the ten largest clones.

The receptor's source is a human donor in good health. Some clones in this sample may be carry-over from other donors' samples. The chain links TRBV12-3 or TRBV12-4 with TRBJ2-7. Sequenced sample: naive CXCR3+ CD8+ T cells from blood. The sample's cell subset or site label, decoded: CD45RO-CCR7+CD27+CD95- naive CD8+ T cells expressing CXCR3 (TNR3+). This receptor carries the CDR3 CASSFSSSYEQYF.